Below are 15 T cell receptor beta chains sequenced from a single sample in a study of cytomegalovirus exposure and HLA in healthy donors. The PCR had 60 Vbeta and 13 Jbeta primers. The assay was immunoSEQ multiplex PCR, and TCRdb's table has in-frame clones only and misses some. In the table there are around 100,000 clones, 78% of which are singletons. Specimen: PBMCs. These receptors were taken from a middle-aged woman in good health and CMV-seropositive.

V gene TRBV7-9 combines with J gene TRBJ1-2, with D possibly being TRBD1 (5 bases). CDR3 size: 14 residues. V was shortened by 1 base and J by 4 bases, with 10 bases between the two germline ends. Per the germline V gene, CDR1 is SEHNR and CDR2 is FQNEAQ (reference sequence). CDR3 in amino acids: CASSLDGGTYGYTF. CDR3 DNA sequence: TGTGCCAGCAGCTTAGATGGGGGGACCTATGGCTACACCTTC.

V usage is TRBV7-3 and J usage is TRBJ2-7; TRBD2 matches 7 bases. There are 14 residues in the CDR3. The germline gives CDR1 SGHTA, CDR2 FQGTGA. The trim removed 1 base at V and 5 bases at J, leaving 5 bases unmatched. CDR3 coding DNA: TGTGCCAGCAGCTTAATTGGTGGGGGGGACGAGCAGTACTTC. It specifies CASSLIGGGDEQYF.

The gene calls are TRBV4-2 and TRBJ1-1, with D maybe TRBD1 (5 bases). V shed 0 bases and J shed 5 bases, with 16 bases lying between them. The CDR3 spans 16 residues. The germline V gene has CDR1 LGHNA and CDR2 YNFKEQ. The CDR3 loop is CASSQDPGAGGTEAFF. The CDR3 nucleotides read TGTGCCAGCAGCCAAGATCCCGGGGCAGGAGGGACTGAAGCTTTCTTT.

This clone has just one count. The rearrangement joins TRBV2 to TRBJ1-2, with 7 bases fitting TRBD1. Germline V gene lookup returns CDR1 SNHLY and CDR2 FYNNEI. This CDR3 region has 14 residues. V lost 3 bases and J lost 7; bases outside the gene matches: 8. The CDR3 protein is CASSEDRISGGYTF. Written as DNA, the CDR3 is TGTGCCAGCAGTGAGGACAGGATAAGTGGTGGCTACACCTTC.

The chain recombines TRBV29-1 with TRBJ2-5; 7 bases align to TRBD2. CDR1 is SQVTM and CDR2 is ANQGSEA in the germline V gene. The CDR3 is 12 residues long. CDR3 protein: CNVVGGSETQYF. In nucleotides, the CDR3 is TGCAACGTCGTAGGCGGGAGTGAGACCCAGTACTTC.

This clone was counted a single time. Here the CDR3 DNA reads TGTGCCAGCAGTGGGGGACTAGCGGAGCAAGAGACCCAGTACTTC. Translated, it gives CASSGGLAEQETQYF. V gene TRBV2 combines with J gene TRBJ2-5; 11 bases fit TRBD2. This CDR3 comprises 15 residues. Germline V CDR1 and CDR2: SNHLY, FYNNEI. V was clipped by 4 bases and J by 2 bases; unmatched bases: 3. The whole variable domain, filled in from reference TRBV2 and TRBJ2-5, reads EPEVTQTPSHQVTQMGQEVILRCVPISNHLYFYWYRQILGQKVEFLVSFYNNEISEKSEIFDDQFSVERPDGSNFTLKIRSTKLEDSAMYFCASSGGLAEQETQYFGPGTRLLVL.

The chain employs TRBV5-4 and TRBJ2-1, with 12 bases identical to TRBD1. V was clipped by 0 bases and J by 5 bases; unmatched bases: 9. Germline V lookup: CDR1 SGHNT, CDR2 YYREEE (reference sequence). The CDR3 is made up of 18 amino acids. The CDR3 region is CASSLAGRGTGGNNEQFF. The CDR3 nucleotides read TGTGCCAGCAGCTTGGCGGGCAGGGGGACAGGGGGCAACAATGAGCAGTTCTTC. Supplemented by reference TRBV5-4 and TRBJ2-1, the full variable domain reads ETGVTQSPTHLIKTRGQQVTLRCSSQSGHNTVSWYQQALGQGPQFIFQYYREEENGRGNFPPRFSGLQFPNYSSELNVNALELDDSALYLCASSLAGRGTGGNNEQFFGPGTRLTVL.

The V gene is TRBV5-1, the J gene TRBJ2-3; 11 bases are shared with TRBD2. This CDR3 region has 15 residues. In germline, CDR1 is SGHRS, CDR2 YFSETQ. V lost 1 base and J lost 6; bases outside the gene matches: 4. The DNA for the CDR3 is TGCGCCAGCAGCTTGACTAGCGGGAGTGGCGATACGCAGTATTTT. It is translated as CASSLTSGSGDTQYF.

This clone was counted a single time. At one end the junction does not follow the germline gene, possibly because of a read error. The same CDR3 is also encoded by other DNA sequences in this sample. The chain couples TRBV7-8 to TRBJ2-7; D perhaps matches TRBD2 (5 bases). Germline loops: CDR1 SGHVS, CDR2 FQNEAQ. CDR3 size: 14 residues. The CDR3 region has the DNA TGTGCCAGCAGGGCCCTGAGAGGGAAATACGAACAGTACTTC. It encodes CASRALRGKYEQYF.

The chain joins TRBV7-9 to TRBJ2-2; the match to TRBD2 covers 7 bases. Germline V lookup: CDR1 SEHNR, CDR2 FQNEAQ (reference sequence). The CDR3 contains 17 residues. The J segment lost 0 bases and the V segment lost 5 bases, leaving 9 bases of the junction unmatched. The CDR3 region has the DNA TGTGCCAGCAGCCCACGGAGACTAGCTGCGAACACCGGGGAGCTGTTTTTT. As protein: CASSPRRLAANTGELFF.

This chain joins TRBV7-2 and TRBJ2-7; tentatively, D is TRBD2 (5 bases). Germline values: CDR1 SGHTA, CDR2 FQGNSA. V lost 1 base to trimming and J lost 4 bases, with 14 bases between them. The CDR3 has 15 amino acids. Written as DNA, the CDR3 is TGTGCCAGCAGCTTAGGCTCCACTAGAGAGTACGAGCAGTACTTC. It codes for CASSLGSTREYEQYF.

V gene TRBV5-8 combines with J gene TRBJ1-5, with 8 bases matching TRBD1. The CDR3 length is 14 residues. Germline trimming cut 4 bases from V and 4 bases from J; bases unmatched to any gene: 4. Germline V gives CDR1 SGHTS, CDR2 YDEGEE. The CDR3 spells CASSLQGGNQPQHF. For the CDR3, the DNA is TGTGCCAGCAGCCTACAGGGGGGGAATCAGCCCCAGCATTTT. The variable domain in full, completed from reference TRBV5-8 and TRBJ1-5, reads EAGVTQSPTHLIKTRGQQATLRCSPISGHTSVYWYQQALGLGLQFLLWYDEGEERNRGNFPPRFSGRQFPNYSSELNVNALELEDSALYLCASSLQGGNQPQHFGDGTRLSIL.

CDR3 nucleotides: TGTGCCAGCAGCGACCGGACTATCGGCTCCTACGAGCAGTACTTC. It codes for CASSDRTIGSYEQYF. This chain uses TRBV6-5 with TRBJ2-7; D is perhaps TRBD2 (6 bases). The CDR3 is 15 amino acids. Germline-derived CDR1 and CDR2 are MNHEY and SVGAGI. The germline V and J ends were trimmed by 6 bases and 0 bases, with 15 bases remaining between them.

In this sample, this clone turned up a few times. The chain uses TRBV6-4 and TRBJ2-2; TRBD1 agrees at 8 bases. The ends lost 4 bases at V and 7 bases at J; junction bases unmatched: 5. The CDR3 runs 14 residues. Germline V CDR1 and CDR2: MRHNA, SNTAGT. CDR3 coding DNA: TGTGCCAGCAGTGCGGACAGGGAGAACGGGGAGCTGTTTTTT. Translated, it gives CASSADRENGELFF.

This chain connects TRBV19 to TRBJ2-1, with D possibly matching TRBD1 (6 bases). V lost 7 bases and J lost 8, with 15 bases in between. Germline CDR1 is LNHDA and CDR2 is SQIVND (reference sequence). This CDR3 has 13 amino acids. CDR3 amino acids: CASIDLQGHEQFF. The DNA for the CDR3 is TGTGCCAGTATAGACCTACAGGGCCATGAGCAGTTCTTC.